Presented here are 7 T cell receptor beta chains from one specimen sequenced in a study of sequential checkpoint blockade in melanoma (dated by TCRdb to between 2019 and 2020). Library method: the immunoSEQ multiplex PCR assay. In its TCRdb copy, this immuneACCESS table keeps in-frame sequences only and misses some clones. Where compared with another copy, unresolved V genes explain less than half of these, and the others have no known cause. The sample data list about 40,000 clones, and about nine tenths of these were observed just once. The top ten clonotypes cover approximately 12% of the sample. The sample's treatment or condition label, in plain terms: randomized to nivolumab then ipilimumab (arm A) or the reverse (arm B). Material: CD8+ T cells sorted from blood (inferred from file names), obtained from a patient given nivolumab and ipilimumab in sequence. The receptors come from a human donor with melanoma.

The rearrangement joins TRBV4-2 to TRBJ1-1; no definite D call. This CDR3 comprises 11 residues. In germline, CDR1 is LGHNA, CDR2 YNFKEQ. Trimming pared 5 bases from V and 3 bases from J, leaving 4 bases between. The CDR3 DNA sequence: TGTGCCAGCAGCTCATACACTGAAGCTTTCTTT. Amino acid sequence: CASSSYTEAFF.

The genes are TRBV27 and TRBJ2-1; a weak D match, TRBD1 (5 bases). The germline V gene has CDR1 MNHEY and CDR2 SMNVEV (reference sequence). This CDR3 has 15 residues. V lost 1 base and J lost 2, with 9 bases in between. In nucleotides, the CDR3 is TGTGCCAGCAGTTTATACAGGTCAGCCTACAATGAGCAGTTCTTC. Amino acids: CASSLYRSAYNEQFF.

The chain recombines TRBV7-2 with TRBJ2-7, with 9 bases identical to TRBD1. The germline gives CDR1 SGHTA, CDR2 FQGNSA. V shed 4 bases, J shed 3 bases, and the junction held 4 bases outside the gene matches. The CDR3 consists of 14 residues. The CDR3, as DNA: TGTGCCAGCAGCTCCGGGACAGGGTTCTACGAGCAGTACTTC. This codes for CASSSGTGFYEQYF. Based on the CDR3 plus reference TRBV7-2 and TRBJ2-7, the full variable domain is GAGVSQSPSNKVTEKGKDVELRCDPISGHTALYWYRQSLGQGLEFLIYFQGNSAPDKSGLPSDRFSAERTGGSVSTLTIQRTQQEDSAVYLCASSSGTGFYEQYFGPGTRLTVT.

This rearrangement joins TRBV5-1 to TRBJ1-1; 9 bases align to TRBD1. CDR1 SGHRS and CDR2 YFSETQ come from the germline V gene. V shed 3 bases, J shed 4 bases, and the junction held 13 bases outside the gene matches. The CDR3 totals 17 residues. This CDR3 is CASSSRDRDLQGTEAFF. The CDR3 DNA sequence: TGCGCCAGCAGCTCCCGGGACAGGGATCTGCAAGGCACTGAAGCTTTCTTT.

The gene calls are TRBV29-1 and TRBJ2-7, with 9 bases lining up with TRBD1. This CDR3 has 13 amino acids. Germline V gives CDR1 SQVTM, CDR2 ANQGSEA. Losses at the gene ends were 6 bases for V and 4 bases for J; bases not matched to a gene: 7. The CDR3 loop reads CSVISGTGYEQYF. In nucleotides, the CDR3 is TGCAGCGTCATCTCCGGGACAGGGTACGAGCAGTACTTC.

The chain has TRBV10-3 and TRBJ2-7, with 8 bases aligning to TRBD1. CDR3 size: 15 residues. From germline, CDR1 is ENHRY and CDR2 SYGVKD. Trimming cost V 3 bases and J 4 bases; bases outside gene matches: 8. The CDR3 spells CAISDGDRGIYEQYV. The CDR3 region has the DNA TGTGCCATCAGTGACGGCGACAGGGGTATTTACGAGCAGTACGTC.

The J gene is TRBJ1-3, the V gene TRBV9, with D possibly being TRBD1 (6 bases). Germline V CDR1 and CDR2: SGDLS, YYNGEE. There are 17 residues in the CDR3. V was trimmed by 6 bases and J by 2 bases, leaving 21 bases between them. The CDR3, as DNA: TGTGCCAGCACGAGGGGGGGCCGTGGAGAACCTGGAAACACCATATATTTT. Its translation: CASTRGGRGEPGNTIYF.